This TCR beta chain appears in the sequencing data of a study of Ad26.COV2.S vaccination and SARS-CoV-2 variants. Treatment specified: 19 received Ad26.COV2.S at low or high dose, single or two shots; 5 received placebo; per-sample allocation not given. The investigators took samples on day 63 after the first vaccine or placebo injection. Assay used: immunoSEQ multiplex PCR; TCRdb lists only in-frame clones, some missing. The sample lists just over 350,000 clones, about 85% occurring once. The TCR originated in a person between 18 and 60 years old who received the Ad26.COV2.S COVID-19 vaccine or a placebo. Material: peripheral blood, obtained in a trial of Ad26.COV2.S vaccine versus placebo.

CDR3 sequence: CASNPGSYNEQFF. The CDR3 coding sequence is TGCGCCAGCAACCCTGGCTCCTACAATGAGCAGTTCTTC. This chain joins TRBV5-1 and TRBJ2-1, with D hard to call. V was cut by 6 bases and J by 0 bases, with 7 bases left in between. The length of the CDR3 is 13 residues. Germline assignment: CDR1 SGHRS and CDR2 YFSETQ.